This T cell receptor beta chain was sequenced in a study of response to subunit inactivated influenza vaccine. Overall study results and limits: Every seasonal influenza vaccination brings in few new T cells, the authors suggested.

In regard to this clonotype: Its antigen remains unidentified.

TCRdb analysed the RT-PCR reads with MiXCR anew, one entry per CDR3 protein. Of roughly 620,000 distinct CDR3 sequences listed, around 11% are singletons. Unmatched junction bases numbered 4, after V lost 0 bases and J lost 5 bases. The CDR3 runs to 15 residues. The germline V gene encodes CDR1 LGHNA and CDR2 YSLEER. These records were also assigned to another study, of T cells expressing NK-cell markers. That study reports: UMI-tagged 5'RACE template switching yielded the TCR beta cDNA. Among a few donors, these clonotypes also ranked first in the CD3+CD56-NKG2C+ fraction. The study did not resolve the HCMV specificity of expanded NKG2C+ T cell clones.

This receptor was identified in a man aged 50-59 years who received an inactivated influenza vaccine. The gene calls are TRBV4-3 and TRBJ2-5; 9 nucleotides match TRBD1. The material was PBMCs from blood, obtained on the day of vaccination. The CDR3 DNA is TGCGCCAGCAGCCAAGAAACAGGGGGCGGTGAGACCCAGTACTTC. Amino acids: CASSQETGGGETQYF.